One and the same sample provided the 23 T cell receptor beta chains below, sequenced in a study of PD-1 blockade in mismatch repair-deficient tumors. Sequencing was performed with immunoSEQ multiplex PCR; in TCRdb, only in-frame clones are kept and a portion is missing. Seen here are approximately 9,000 clones, 75% to 95% observed once, and the top ten hold 9.7%. No antigen has been identified for these receptors. Time point defined: approximately nine-day in vitro stimulation with candidate neoantigen peptide 3. The sequencing here drew on cells cultured in vitro, taken from a patient treated with pembrolizumab. These receptors were collected from an adult with mismatch repair-deficient cancer.

This clone has a handful of counts. This chain uses TRBV7-8 with TRBJ2-7; unclear D gene. Germline CDR1 is SGHVS and CDR2 is FQNEAQ. The ends were cut back, 5 bases at V and 6 bases at J, with 14 bases in the middle. CDR3 length: 13 amino acids. CDR3: CASSPRVALEQYF. The CDR3 DNA follows: TGTGCCAGCAGCCCTAGGGTTGCGCTCGAGCAGTACTTC.

The chain is built from TRBV9 and TRBJ2-1; 10 nucleotides match TRBD2. Trimming removed 3 bases from V and 7 bases from J; junction bases left unmatched: 4. The V gene's germline CDR1 is SGDLS and CDR2 YYNGEE. CDR3 size: 14 residues. CDR3: CASSAAGGPNEQFF. DNA of the CDR3: TGTGCCAGCAGCGCAGCGGGAGGGCCTAATGAGCAGTTCTTC.

V gene TRBV7-9 combines with J gene TRBJ2-1; TRBD1 agrees at 7 bases. This CDR3 has 14 amino acids. Per germline, CDR1 SEHNR and CDR2 FQNEAQ (reference sequence). Germline trimming cut 6 bases from V and 0 bases from J; bases unmatched to any gene: 2. Written as DNA, the CDR3 is TGTGCCAGCAGGCCAGGGGGCTCCTACAATGAGCAGTTCTTC. Protein product: CASRPGGSYNEQFF.

This clone was found once. CDR3 protein: CASSLGGQQETQYF. CDR3 coding DNA: TGCGCCAGCAGCTTGGGAGGTCAGCAAGAGACCCAGTACTTC. The chain recombines TRBV5-1 with TRBJ2-5; unclear D gene. The CDR3 runs 14 residues. With 0 bases removed from V and 2 bases from J, the gap between germline ends came to 8 bases. CDR1 is SGHRS and CDR2 is YFSETQ in the germline V gene.

The rearrangement uses TRBV5-6 and TRBJ2-1, with 13 bases identical to TRBD2. With 4 bases clipped from V and 11 bases from J, the junction kept 3 bases outside the gene matches. The CDR3 runs 13 residues. Per germline, CDR1 SGHDT and CDR2 YYEEEE. The CDR3 coding sequence is TGTGCCAGCAGCGCGACTAGCGGGAGGAAGCAGTTCTTC. Its protein product is CASSATSGRKQFF.

The V call is TRBV2, the J call TRBJ2-3; 8 bases are a match to TRBD2. The CDR3 contains 13 residues. The germline V gene encodes CDR1 SNHLY and CDR2 FYNNEI. V gave up 10 bases and J gave up 4 bases; unmatched junction bases: 7. The CDR3 spells CAMSGRPADTQYF. The CDR3 region has the DNA TGTGCCATGAGCGGGAGACCCGCAGATACGCAGTATTTT.

V gene TRBV7-6 combines with J gene TRBJ2-7, with a possible D match to TRBD1 (5 bases). Germline V CDR1 and CDR2: SGHVS, FNYEAQ. The germline V and J ends were trimmed by 5 bases and 3 bases, with 11 bases remaining between them. The CDR3 totals 13 residues. The CDR3 bases are TGTGCCAGCAGCCCTCAAACAGGCTACGAGCAGTACTTC. Protein: CASSPQTGYEQYF.

This clone was seen just once. The chain carries TRBV6-1 and TRBJ2-7; 10 nucleotides align to TRBD2. Per germline, CDR1 MNHNS and CDR2 SASEGT. The length of the CDR3 is 14 residues. Trimming cost V 6 bases and J 4 bases; bases outside gene matches: 6. In DNA, the CDR3 is TGTGCCAGCAGCCTAGCGGGAGAGAGTTACGAGCAGTACTTC. Translated, it gives CASSLAGESYEQYF.

To note about this clone: Other DNA sequences in this sample translate to the same CDR3. The rearrangement uses TRBV4-1 and TRBJ1-6, with unresolved D. Germline CDR1 is MGHRA and CDR2 is YSYEKL. The CDR3 is 15 residues long. Trimming cost V 1 base and J 14 bases, with 18 bases left between them. The chain's CDR3 is CASSQVHSLIESLHF. The CDR3 DNA sequence: TGCGCCAGCAGCCAAGTACACAGCCTAATTGAGTCCCTCCACTTT.

The CDR3 loop reads CASSQGASSYEQYF. CDR3 DNA sequence: TGTGCCAGCTCACAAGGGGCAAGCTCCTACGAGCAGTACTTC. The chain couples TRBV18 to TRBJ2-7, with D possibly being TRBD1 (5 bases). The V gene's germline CDR1 is KGHSH and CDR2 LQKENI. The CDR3 is 14 residues long. The V gene lost 4 bases and the J gene lost 0 bases, with 10 bases spanning the gap.

The rearrangement joins TRBV7-8 to TRBJ1-2; D remains unclear. V was clipped by 1 base and J by 1 base, with 7 bases between them. This CDR3 has 14 residues. Germline V lookup: CDR1 SGHVS, CDR2 FQNEAQ. CDR3 in amino acids: CASSLGGSNYGYTF. The CDR3 nucleotides read TGTGCCAGCAGCTTAGGAGGCAGTAACTATGGCTACACCTTC.

This chain connects TRBV28 to TRBJ1-6, with D hard to call. From germline, CDR1 is MDHEN and CDR2 SYDVKM. The CDR3 totals 19 residues. The V end was cut by 4 bases, the J end by 0 bases, with 19 bases between. The CDR3 DNA reads as TGTGCCAGCAGTTCCCTAGTTACAGACACGGGCTCCTATAATTCACCCCTCCACTTT. Protein: CASSSLVTDTGSYNSPLHF.

The V and J genes are TRBV6-5 and TRBJ2-3; no clear D gene. The germline gives CDR1 MNHEY, CDR2 SVGAGI. The CDR3 extends over 13 amino acids. Trimming shortened V by 0 bases and J by 2 bases, and 3 bases separated the two germline ends. The chain's CDR3 is CASSYSATDTQYF. The CDR3 coding sequence is TGTGCCAGCAGTTACTCGGCCACAGATACGCAGTATTTT.

The chain joins TRBV19 to TRBJ2-1; 8 bases line up with TRBD2. V was pared by 3 bases and J by 9 bases, with 19 bases of the junction left unmatched. This CDR3 has 18 residues. The germline CDR1 and CDR2 sequences are LNHDA and SQIVND (reference sequence). In nucleotides, the CDR3 is TGTGCCAGTAGTATGACCGCCCGGAATCGCGGGAGGCCCCGTGAGCAGTTCTTC. Translated: CASSMTARNRGRPREQFF. The full variable domain, completed using reference TRBV19 and TRBJ2-1, is DGGITQSPKYLFRKEGQNVTLSCEQNLNHDAMYWYRQDPGQGLRLIYYSQIVNDFQKGDIAEGYSVSREKKESFPLTVTSAQKNPTAFYLCASSMTARNRGRPREQFFGPGTRLTVL.

V gene TRBV5-1 combines with J gene TRBJ2-7; 11 bases fit TRBD2. The CDR3 loop spans 13 amino acids. J gave up 7 bases and V 5 bases, and 5 bases lay outside the gene matches. From germline, CDR1 is SGHRS and CDR2 YFSETQ. CDR3 amino acids: CASSLLAGGEQYF. The CDR3, as DNA: TGCGCCAGCAGTTTGTTAGCGGGAGGGGAGCAGTACTTC.

The chain has TRBV4-1 and TRBJ2-7; D perhaps matches TRBD2 (5 bases). The ends were cut back, 1 base at V and 3 bases at J, with 10 bases in the middle. The germline V gene has CDR1 MGHRA and CDR2 YSYEKL. This CDR3 has 14 amino acids. CDR3 sequence (DNA): TGCGCCAGCAGCCAAGCTAGCCGAAACTACGAGCAGTACTTC. Protein product: CASSQASRNYEQYF.

The chain joins TRBV5-1 to TRBJ2-3, with TRBD2 matching over 11 bases. The CDR3 consists of 17 residues. CDR1 SGHRS and CDR2 YFSETQ come from the germline V gene. Losses at the gene ends were 0 bases for V and 0 bases for J; bases not matched to a gene: 3. CDR3 region: CASSLGLAGPSTDTQYF. The DNA of the CDR3 is TGCGCCAGCAGCTTGGGACTAGCGGGGCCTAGCACAGATACGCAGTATTTT.

The chain carries TRBV5-6 and TRBJ1-2; the match to TRBD1 covers 11 bases. The CDR3 sequence is 15 residues long. Germline V gives CDR1 SGHDT, CDR2 YYEEEE. V lost 4 bases and J lost 2; bases outside the gene matches: 4. The CDR3 DNA follows: TGTGCCAGCAGCCTTTGGACAGGGGGCAACTATGGCTACACCTTC. Translation: CASSLWTGGNYGYTF.

This clone appeared once. V gene TRBV7-2 combines with J gene TRBJ2-3; TRBD2 aligns across 9 bases. V was pared by 1 base and J by 8 bases, with 10 bases of the junction left unmatched. The CDR3 is 16 residues long. In germline, CDR1 is SGHTA, CDR2 FQGNSA. This chain's CDR3 is CASSLVAGALLATQYF. The CDR3 DNA is TGTGCCAGCAGCTTAGTAGCGGGAGCGCTACTGGCTACGCAGTATTTT. Drawing the rest from reference TRBV7-2 and TRBJ2-3, the complete variable domain is GAGVSQSPSNKVTEKGKDVELRCDPISGHTALYWYRQSLGQGLEFLIYFQGNSAPDKSGLPSDRFSAERTGGSVSTLTIQRTQQEDSAVYLCASSLVAGALLATQYFGPGTRLTVL.

The chain's CDR3 is CASSFRRATSDYEQYF. CDR3 coding DNA: TGCGCCAGCAGCTTTAGGAGGGCGACTAGCGACTACGAGCAGTACTTC. This chain uses TRBV5-1 with TRBJ2-7; 8 bases are shared with TRBD2. Germline V gene lookup returns CDR1 SGHRS and CDR2 YFSETQ. This CDR3 is 16 amino acids long. Germline trimming cut 2 bases from V and 3 bases from J; bases unmatched to any gene: 10.

The V gene is TRBV15, the J gene TRBJ1-1; the D gene is possibly TRBD1 (5 bases). Germline assignment: CDR1 LNHNV and CDR2 YYDKDF (reference sequence). Trimming shortened V by 5 bases and J by 0 bases, and 22 bases separated the two germline ends. The CDR3 consists of 18 residues. As DNA, the CDR3 is TGTGCCACCAGCTACTCGGGTGACTGGGGCAAGATGAACACTGAAGCTTTCTTT. Protein product: CATSYSGDWGKMNTEAFF.

The V and J genes are TRBV6-5 and TRBJ1-2, with 8 bases lining up with TRBD1. The CDR3 sequence is 15 residues long. The germline gives CDR1 MNHEY, CDR2 SVGAGI. The V segment lost 2 bases and the J segment 8 bases; nucleotides outside the gene matches: 10. This chain's CDR3 is CASSYLEGQGDGYTF. DNA of the CDR3: TGTGCCAGCAGTTACCTAGAAGGACAGGGTGACGGCTACACCTTC.

This rearrangement joins TRBV28 to TRBJ1-2; weak D call: TRBD1 (5 bases). The CDR3 totals 14 residues. The germline V gene encodes CDR1 MDHEN and CDR2 SYDVKM. V lost 4 bases and J lost 7, with 16 bases in between. CDR3 residues: CASSSIPRASGYTF. As DNA, the CDR3 is TGTGCCAGCAGTTCAATCCCCAGGGCCTCTGGCTACACCTTC.